The present T cell receptor beta chain was sequenced within a study of blood T cell repertoires in COVID-19. Study overall: Some COVID-19 samples were acute and others convalescent; all came from the United States, Italy and Spain. Sources were T cells, B-cell-depleted T cells, or PBMCs; the material itself was cDNA or gDNA.

Trimming removed 6 bases from V and 7 bases from J; junction bases left unmatched: 12. CDR1 is MNHEY, CDR2 SVGEGT, per germline. The CDR3 has 15 residues. Source study methods: Using reference gene primer amplification, nucleated cell counts were estimated. Sequencing was performed with immunoSEQ multiplex PCR; in TCRdb, only in-frame clones are kept and a portion is missing. The V and J calls and clone size come from that table; D and trimming were worked out from the DNA. There are approximately 19,000 clones in the sample; 85% to 95% occur only once, and 5.5% to 6% lies in the top ten. The source of this sequence is a human donor in a cohort sampled during active COVID-19. The V call is TRBV6-2 or TRBV6-3, the J call TRBJ2-7; 10 bases map to TRBD1. The source material was peripheral blood. CDR3 sequence reads: CASSLKATGGHEQYF. DNA of the CDR3: TGTGCCAGCAGCCTAAAGGCGACAGGGGGCCATGAGCAGTACTTC.